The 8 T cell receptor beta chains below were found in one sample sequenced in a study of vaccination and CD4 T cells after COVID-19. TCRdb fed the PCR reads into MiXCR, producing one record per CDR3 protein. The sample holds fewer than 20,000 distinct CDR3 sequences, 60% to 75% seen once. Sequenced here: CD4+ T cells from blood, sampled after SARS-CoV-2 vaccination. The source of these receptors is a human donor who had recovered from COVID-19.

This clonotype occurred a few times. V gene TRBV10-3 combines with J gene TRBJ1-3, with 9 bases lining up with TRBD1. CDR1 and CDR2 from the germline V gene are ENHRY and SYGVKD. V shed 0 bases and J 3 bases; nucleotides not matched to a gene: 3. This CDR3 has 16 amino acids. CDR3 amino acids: CAISESGQGFGNTIYF. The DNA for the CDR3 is TGTGCCATCAGTGAGTCGGGACAGGGTTTTGGAAACACCATATATTTT.

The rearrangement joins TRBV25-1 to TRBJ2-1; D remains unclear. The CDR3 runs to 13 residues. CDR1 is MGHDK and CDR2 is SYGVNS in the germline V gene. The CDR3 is CATDRGSYNEQFF. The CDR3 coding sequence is TGTGCTACTGACCGAGGCTCCTACAATGAGCAGTTCTTC.

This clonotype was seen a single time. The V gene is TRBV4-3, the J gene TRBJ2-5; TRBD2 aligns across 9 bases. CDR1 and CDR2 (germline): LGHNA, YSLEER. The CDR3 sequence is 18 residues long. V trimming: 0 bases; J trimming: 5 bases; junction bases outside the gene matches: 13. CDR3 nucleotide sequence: TGCGCCAGCAGCCAAGATGGGGGTGGTAGCGGGAGCGGTGAGACCCAGTACTTC. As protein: CASSQDGGGSGSGETQYF.

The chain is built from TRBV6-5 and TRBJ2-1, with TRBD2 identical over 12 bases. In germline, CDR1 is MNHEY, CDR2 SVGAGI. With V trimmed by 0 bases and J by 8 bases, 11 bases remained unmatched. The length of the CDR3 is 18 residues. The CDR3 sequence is CASSYSPGLAGGNYEQFF. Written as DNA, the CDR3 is TGTGCCAGCAGTTACTCGCCAGGGCTAGCGGGAGGGAACTATGAGCAGTTCTTC.

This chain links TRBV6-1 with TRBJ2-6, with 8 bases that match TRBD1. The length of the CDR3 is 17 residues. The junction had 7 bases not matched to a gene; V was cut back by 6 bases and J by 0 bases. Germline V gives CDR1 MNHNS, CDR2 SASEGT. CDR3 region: CASRPSTGASGANVLTF. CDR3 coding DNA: TGTGCCAGCAGACCTTCGACAGGGGCCTCTGGGGCCAACGTCCTGACTTTC.

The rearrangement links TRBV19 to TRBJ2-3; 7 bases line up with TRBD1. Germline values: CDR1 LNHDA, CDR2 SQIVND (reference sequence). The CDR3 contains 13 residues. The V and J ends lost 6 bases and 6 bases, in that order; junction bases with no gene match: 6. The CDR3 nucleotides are TGTGCCAGTAGCTACGCACAGGGGGATACGCAGTATTTT. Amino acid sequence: CASSYAQGDTQYF.

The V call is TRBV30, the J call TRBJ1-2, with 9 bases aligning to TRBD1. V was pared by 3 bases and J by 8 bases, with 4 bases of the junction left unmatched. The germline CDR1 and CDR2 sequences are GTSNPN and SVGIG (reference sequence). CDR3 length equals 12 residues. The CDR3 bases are TGTGCCTGGAGGGCCGGGACAGGGGGCTACACCTTC. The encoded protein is CAWRAGTGGYTF. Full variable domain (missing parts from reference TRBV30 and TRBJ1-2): SQTIHQWPATLVQPVGSPLSLECTVEGTSNPNLYWYRQAAGRGLQLLFYSVGIGQISSEVPQNLSASRPQDRQFILSSKKLLLSDSGFYLCAWRAGTGGYTFGSGTRLTVV.

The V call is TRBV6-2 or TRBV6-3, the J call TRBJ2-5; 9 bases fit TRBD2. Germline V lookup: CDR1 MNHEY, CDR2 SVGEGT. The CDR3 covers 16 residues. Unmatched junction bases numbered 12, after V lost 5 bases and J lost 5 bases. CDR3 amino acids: CASSTPRGRAGETQYF. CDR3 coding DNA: TGTGCCAGCAGTACCCCCCGCGGGAGGGCCGGGGAGACCCAGTACTTC.